The 22 T cell receptor beta chains listed next were all sequenced from one sample in a study of graft-versus-host responses after intestinal transplantation. These receptors' antigens are unknown. Here immunoSEQ multiplex PCR was the method, and the copy in TCRdb shows in-frame clones only, minus some. The table records more than 85,000 clones, 93% of them present only once. Material: unstimulated CD8+ T cells sorted from spleen or lymph node cells, obtained before intestinal transplant. The source of these receptors is a human donor who received an intestinal transplant.

This chain links TRBV7-8 with TRBJ2-7; unclear D gene. The CDR3 spans 12 residues. Trimming left V 5 bases short and J 3 bases short, with 8 bases between. From germline, CDR1 is SGHVS and CDR2 FQNEAQ. The CDR3 DNA reads TGTGCCAGCAGCCCAGACGGCTACGAGCAGTACTTC. It codes for CASSPDGYEQYF.

This rearrangement joins TRBV4-2 to TRBJ2-5; D not resolved. The better agreement between TRBJ2-7 and the DNA end casts doubt on the J call. Germline-derived CDR1 and CDR2 are LGHNA and YNFKEQ. This CDR3 is 17 amino acids long. CDR3 nucleotide sequence: TGTGCCAGCAGCCAAGATTCGAACAGTCATAATTCATACGAGCAGTACTTC. Translating it yields CASSQDSNSHNSYEQYF.

In its sample, this clone was seen once. V and J are TRBV11-2 and TRBJ1-3, with 7 positions matching TRBD1. The V and J ends lost 2 bases and 2 bases, in that order; junction bases with no gene match: 9. The CDR3 is 17 amino acids. Germline V CDR1 and CDR2: SGHAT, FQNNGV. CDR3 in amino acids: CASSLTSYRGAGNTIYF. As DNA, the CDR3 is TGTGCCAGCAGCTTAACCTCATACAGGGGCGCTGGAAACACCATATATTTT.

This clone was found once. In DNA, the CDR3 is TGTGCCAGCAGCCCCCGCGCGAGCGGCGGGAGCCACGAGCAGTACTTC. Protein: CASSPRASGGSHEQYF. This chain links TRBV11-3 with TRBJ2-7, with 7 bases fitting TRBD2. In germline, CDR1 is SGHNT, CDR2 YENEEA. The CDR3 length is 16 residues. Germline trimming cut 5 bases from V and 5 bases from J; bases unmatched to any gene: 15.

The V gene is TRBV5-1, the J gene TRBJ2-7; D possibly corresponds to TRBD1 (5 bases). CDR1 is SGHRS, CDR2 YFSETQ, per germline. The V end was cut by 0 bases, the J end by 7 bases, with 11 bases between. CDR3 length equals 13 residues. The CDR3 sequence is CASSLGDSLEQYF. CDR3 in DNA: TGCGCCAGCAGCTTGGGTGACAGCTTAGAGCAGTACTTC.

The chain joins TRBV19 to TRBJ1-5; 7 bases agree with TRBD1. V was pared by 4 bases and J by 4 bases, with 10 bases of the junction left unmatched. The CDR3 loop spans 16 amino acids. Germline CDR1 LNHDA, CDR2 SQIVND (reference sequence). CDR3 DNA sequence: TGTGCCAGTAGTACCCGACAGGGAGGGAGAAATCAGCCCCAGCATTTT. Protein sequence: CASSTRQGGRNQPQHF. Drawing the rest from reference TRBV19 and TRBJ1-5, the complete variable domain is DGGITQSPKYLFRKEGQNVTLSCEQNLNHDAMYWYRQDPGQGLRLIYYSQIVNDFQKGDIAEGYSVSREKKESFPLTVTSAQKNPTAFYLCASSTRQGGRNQPQHFGDGTRLSIL.

The V gene is TRBV11-2, the J gene TRBJ2-1; 8 positions match TRBD2. V lost 4 bases and J lost 1; bases outside the gene matches: 6. The germline V gene encodes CDR1 SGHAT and CDR2 FQNNGV. This CDR3 contains 16 residues. The CDR3 reads CASSSRLASSYNEQFF. For the CDR3, the DNA is TGTGCCAGCAGCTCCAGACTAGCGAGTTCCTACAATGAGCAGTTCTTC.

The V call is TRBV27, the J call TRBJ2-1; maybe TRBD2 (5 bases). The CDR3 extends over 16 amino acids. V lost 5 bases, J lost 0 bases, and 14 bases lay in between. CDR1 MNHEY and CDR2 SMNVEV come from the germline V gene (reference sequence). This CDR3 is CASSIVATSSYNEQFF. The CDR3 nucleotides are TGTGCCAGCAGTATAGTAGCGACGAGCTCCTACAATGAGCAGTTCTTC.

This chain joins TRBV2 and TRBJ2-7; no clear D. This CDR3 comprises 13 residues. Per the germline V gene, CDR1 is SNHLY and CDR2 is FYNNEI. Between the trimmed V and J ends, which lost 5 bases and 3 bases, there was a span of 11 bases. CDR3: CASSLETLYEQYF. The CDR3 DNA reads TGTGCCAGCAGTCTAGAAACGCTCTACGAGCAGTACTTC.

This rearrangement joins TRBV30 to TRBJ1-4; D not certain. CDR1 and CDR2 from the germline V gene are GTSNPN and SVGIG (reference sequence). Trimming shortened V by 1 base and J by 8 bases, and 11 bases separated the two germline ends. This CDR3 region has 13 residues. The CDR3 protein is CAWSAGSGEKLFF. In nucleotides, the CDR3 is TGTGCCTGGAGTGCGGGGTCCGGAGAAAAACTGTTTTTT.

This clone turned up a few times. The chain uses TRBV7-9 and TRBJ2-5; D could derive from TRBD1 or TRBD2 (5 bases each). V lost 0 bases and J 1 base, leaving 15 bases between the germline ends. Germline CDR1 and CDR2: SEHNR and FQNEAQ (reference sequence). This CDR3 is built from 17 residues. CDR3 sequence (DNA): TGTGCCAGCAGCTTAGCGTGGGACGGGGCTAGCCAAGAGACCCAGTACTTC. It specifies CASSLAWDGASQETQYF.

Here the CDR3 DNA reads TGTGCCAGCGCGCAGGGGGCGTCCTACGAGCAGTACTTC. Its protein product is CASAQGASYEQYF. This chain joins TRBV27 and TRBJ2-7; 8 bases are a match to TRBD1. CDR3 length: 13 amino acids. V lost 8 bases to trimming and J lost 1 base; unmatched junction nucleotides: 4. CDR1 is MNHEY, CDR2 SMNVEV, per germline (reference sequence).

The rearrangement links TRBV5-6 to TRBJ1-2; a possible D gene is TRBD1 (5 bases). The CDR3 consists of 11 residues. Looked up from germline, CDR1 is SGHDT and CDR2 is YYEEEE. Trimming left V 2 bases short and J 8 bases short, with 7 bases between. The CDR3 is CASSFGDGYTF. The CDR3 DNA reads TGTGCCAGCAGCTTTGGGGACGGCTACACCTTC.

The J gene is TRBJ2-1, the V gene TRBV5-1; perhaps TRBD2 as D (6 bases). The germline V gene has CDR1 SGHRS and CDR2 YFSETQ. V was shortened by 6 bases and J by 0 bases, with 13 bases between the two germline ends. The CDR3 is made up of 15 amino acids. In DNA form, the CDR3 reads TGCGCCAGCACCATAGGCGGGACCTCCTACAATGAGCAGTTCTTC. Its translation is CASTIGGTSYNEQFF.

The chain couples TRBV4-1 to TRBJ1-2, with no clear D. Trimming stripped 0 bases from V and 4 bases from J, with 9 bases between. CDR1 and CDR2 (germline): MGHRA, YSYEKL. The CDR3 length is 14 residues. The CDR3 here is CASSQEWAVYGYTF. The CDR3, as DNA: TGCGCCAGCAGCCAAGAATGGGCGGTCTATGGCTACACCTTC.

For this clone: The same CDR3 arises from other DNA sequences in this sample as well. The chain uses TRBV4-1 and TRBJ2-7; 11 positions agree with TRBD2. CDR3 length: 14 amino acids. Per germline, CDR1 MGHRA and CDR2 YSYEKL. V lost 4 bases to trimming and J lost 4 bases; unmatched junction nucleotides: 3. The CDR3 coding sequence is TGCGCCAGCAGCCCCGGGACTAGCGGTTACGAGCAGTACTTC. Translated, it gives CASSPGTSGYEQYF.

The chain links TRBV9 to TRBJ2-1; 10 nucleotides match TRBD1. V lost 3 bases to trimming and J lost 2 bases; unmatched junction nucleotides: 11. The CDR3 runs to 18 residues. CDR1 is SGDLS, CDR2 YYNGEE, per germline. The CDR3 spells CASSAPPGQGHTYNEQFF. CDR3 DNA sequence: TGTGCCAGCAGCGCCCCGCCGGGACAGGGGCACACCTACAATGAGCAGTTCTTC.

In this sample, this clone turned up a few times. J is TRBJ2-1 and V is TRBV19; D is perhaps TRBD2 (6 bases). Germline loops: CDR1 LNHDA, CDR2 SQIVND (reference sequence). Trimming took off 7 bases at V and 4 bases at J, with 17 bases between the two ends. This CDR3 is built from 15 residues. DNA for the CDR3: TGTGCCAGTACAACTAGCCCCGGCGGATACAATGAGCAGTTCTTC. The encoded protein is CASTTSPGGYNEQFF.

V and J are TRBV5-4 and TRBJ2-7; D unresolved. Germline CDR1 is SGHNT and CDR2 is YYREEE (reference sequence). The CDR3 is made up of 15 amino acids. V was cut by 4 bases and J by 0 bases, with 14 bases left in between. The DNA for the CDR3 is TGTGCCAGCAGCCAATTTGGCGGAGACTCCTACGAGCAGTACTTC. This translates into CASSQFGGDSYEQYF.

This chain uses TRBV7-6 with TRBJ1-3, with 8 bases aligning to TRBD1. CDR3 size: 17 residues. Germline values: CDR1 SGHVS, CDR2 FNYEAQ. V shed 1 base, J shed 2 bases, and the junction held 7 bases outside the gene matches. The CDR3 loop reads CASSLGQQGGAGNTIYF. DNA of the CDR3: TGTGCCAGCAGCTTAGGACAACAGGGGGGTGCTGGAAACACCATATATTTT.

V and J are TRBV6-1 and TRBJ2-7, with D unresolved. V was clipped by 3 bases and J by 3 bases, with 15 bases between them. The CDR3 length is 15 residues. Germline-derived CDR1 and CDR2 are MNHNS and SASEGT. The CDR3 DNA follows: TGTGCCAGCAGTGAGATGTCAGCAAAGTTCTACGAGCAGTACTTC. Translation gives CASSEMSAKFYEQYF.

The CDR3 is CASSLDTTGTDTQYF. The CDR3 DNA is TGCGCCAGCAGCTTGGACACCACTGGCACAGATACGCAGTATTTT. The chain combines TRBV5-1 with TRBJ2-3; D gene ambiguous. Trimming removed 0 bases at V and 1 base at J, with 9 bases between. The length of the CDR3 is 15 residues. From germline, CDR1 is SGHRS and CDR2 YFSETQ.